Listed below are T cell receptor beta chains from one sample, sequenced in a study of T-cell reconstitution after alpha-beta-depleted transplantation in children. TCRdb reanalysed the PCR reads using MiXCR and keeps one entry per CDR3 protein. The sample contains about 540,000 distinct CDR3 sequences, around 20% of which appear only once. Material: PBMCs from the stem cell graft donor, obtained from the stem cell graft. The receptor set was obtained from a human donor who donated a stem cell graft to a child with acute lymphoblastic leukemia. Each CDR3 is given with its conserved first and last residue. A D gene is named only where the DNA matches it firmly. Part of the rows lack a size; the others show once, few, many or a class for expanded clones.

>TRBV5-1|TRBD1|TRBJ2-7|few
TGCGCCAGCAGCCCGGGGACAGGGAGCACCTACGAGCAGTACTTC
CASSPGTGSTYEQYF
>TRBV12-5|.|TRBJ1-6|few
TGTGCTAGTTCCTCCGGTCAGGCTAATTCACCCCTCCACTTT
CASSSGQANSPLHF
>TRBV20-1|TRBD1|TRBJ1-5|few
TGCAGTGCTCCACCTCCCACAGGGGCCCATCAGCCCCAGCATTTT
CSAPPPTGAHQPQHF
>TRBV20-1|TRBD1|TRBJ2-1|many
TGCAGTGCTAGGGGGACAGGGAAGATGAATGAGCAGTTCTTC
CSARGTGKMNEQFF
>TRBV12-3/TRBV12-4|TRBD1|TRBJ2-3|few
TGTGCCAGCAGTCACTCAGGGGGCGGAAATACGCAGTATTTT
CASSHSGGGNTQYF
>TRBV27|TRBD2|TRBJ2-7|few
TGTGCCAGCAGTTCCTTGGCTAGCGGGAGCTACGAGCAGTACTTC
CASSSLASGSYEQYF
>TRBV6-5|.|TRBJ2-2|few
TGTGCCAGCAGTTACTCGGCGGGACTCGCCAACACCGGGGAGCTGTTTTTT
CASSYSAGLANTGELFF
>TRBV5-1|.|TRBJ2-2|few
TGCGCCAGCAGCTTGGAAGGATTCAGGACCGGGGAGCTGTTTTTT
CASSLEGFRTGELFF
>TRBV20-1|.|TRBJ2-3|.
TGCAGTGCCAACCTCCACACAGATACGCAGTATTTT
CSANLHTDTQYF
>TRBV5-1|TRBD1|TRBJ1-1|.
TGCGCCAGCAGCTGGGTAACAGGGGACTCCACTGAAGCTTTCTTT
CASSWVTGDSTEAFF
>TRBV27|.|TRBJ2-5|few
TGTGCCAGCAGTTCCCTCGGGGAAGAGACCCAGTACTTC
CASSSLGEETQYF
>TRBV12-3/TRBV12-4|.|TRBJ2-2|.
TGTGCCAGCAGACCGCCCCCCGGGGAGCTGTTTTTT
CASRPPPGELFF
>TRBV5-1|.|TRBJ1-5|.
TGCGCCAGCAGCTTGGAAGGGGCGAGCAATCAGCCCCAGCATTTT
CASSLEGASNQPQHF
>TRBV27|TRBD1|TRBJ2-2|.
TGTGCCAGCAGGCCGGGACAGGGGGCCGGGGAGCTGTTTTTT
CASRPGQGAGELFF
>TRBV12-3/TRBV12-4|TRBD2|TRBJ2-3|few
TGTGCCAGCATCCCACCGGGACTAGCGACAACAGATACGCAGTATTTT
CASIPPGLATTDTQYF
>TRBV4-2|TRBD2|TRBJ2-3|.
TGTGCCAGCAGCCAGGGCAGCGGGATAACAGATACGCAGTATTTT
CASSQGSGITDTQYF
>TRBV28|TRBD1|TRBJ1-3|few
TGTGCCAGCAGTTTGTCGCGACAGGGAGGAAACACCATATATTTT
CASSLSRQGGNTIYF
>TRBV10-3|.|TRBJ2-5|.
TGTGCCACCCGAGGCGGCACGCAAGAGACCCAGTACTTC
CATRGGTQETQYF
>TRBV28|.|TRBJ2-1|many
TGTGCCAGCAGTCCTACAGGGCTGGGGGCCTACAATGAGCAGTTCTTC
CASSPTGLGAYNEQFF
>TRBV2|.|TRBJ2-7|few
TGTGCCAGCAGTGAGGGGGGCGCGGGTCCCTACGAGCAGTACTTC
CASSEGGAGPYEQYF
>TRBV27|.|TRBJ2-7|.
TGTGCCACCGGAGGTGCCCGAAAGATCCACGAGCAGTACTTC
CATGGARKIHEQYF
>TRBV7-8|.|TRBJ2-1|few
TGTGCCAGCAGCTTACCGTCCATGGATGAGCAGTTCTTC
CASSLPSMDEQFF
>TRBV5-1|TRBD1|TRBJ2-2|many
TGCGCCAGCCGGACAGGGTCGAACACCGGGGAGCTGTTTTTT
CASRTGSNTGELFF
>TRBV25-1|.|TRBJ2-3|few
TGTGCCAGCACTTCGAGTAATACGCAGTATTTT
CASTSSNTQYF
>TRBV27|.|TRBJ1-1|few
TGTGCCAGCAGTTTCCAGGGAAAAGTCACTGAAGCTTTCTTT
CASSFQGKVTEAFF
>TRBV4-1|TRBD1|TRBJ2-3|few
TGCGCCAGCAGCCAAGGACAGGGAAGGACAGATACGCAGTATTTT
CASSQGQGRTDTQYF
>TRBV20-1|TRBD2|TRBJ2-7|few
TGCAGTGCTAAAAAAACACTAGCGGGAGGGCCTAGAGACGAGCAGTACTTC
CSAKKTLAGGPRDEQYF
>TRBV6-2/TRBV6-3|TRBD1|TRBJ1-5|once
TGTGCCAGCAGGGGACAGCCTAGCAATCAGCCCCAGCATTTT
CASRGQPSNQPQHF
>TRBV7-9|.|TRBJ2-7|few
TGTGCCAGCAGCTTAGCGTATCGACAGAACGAGCAGTACTTC
CASSLAYRQNEQYF
>TRBV28|.|TRBJ2-7|many
TGTGCCAGCAGTTCAGAATACGAGCAGTACTTC
CASSSEYEQYF
>TRBV2|.|TRBJ2-1|.
TGTGCCAGTGGGGACCCTAGCAATGAGCAGTTCTTC
CASGDPSNEQFF
>TRBV20-1|TRBD1|TRBJ1-1|.
TGCAGTGCTAGAGGAGGACAGGGCGGCACTGAAGCTTTCTTT
CSARGGQGGTEAFF
>TRBV5-1|.|TRBJ1-2|few
TGCGCCAGCAGCTCACCTGCCCCGTTGGGGGAGGCTTATGGCTACACCTTC
CASSSPAPLGEAYGYTF
>TRBV7-9|.|TRBJ1-5|.
TGTGCCAGCAGCTTAGCAACGGGGGGGTCTAATCAGCCCCAGCATTTT
CASSLATGGSNQPQHF
>TRBV5-1|TRBD2|TRBJ2-7|.
TGCGCCAGCAGCTTCGGCGGGAGAAACTACGAGCAGTACTTC
CASSFGGRNYEQYF
>TRBV15|TRBD1|TRBJ2-5|.
TGTGCCACCAGCAGAGATCTTTCTGGTGGGGACAGAGAGACCCAGTACTTC
CATSRDLSGGDRETQYF
>TRBV12-3/TRBV12-4|.|TRBJ1-5|many
TGTGCCAGCAGTTTTGGAGGGTATCAGCCCCAGCATTTT
CASSFGGYQPQHF
>TRBV4-2|.|TRBJ2-1|few
TGTGCCAGCAGCCAAGACCAGGACGAGCAGTTCTTC
CASSQDQDEQFF
>TRBV29-1|.|TRBJ2-1|.
TGCAGCGTTGGGAGGGCTCTTGAGCAGTTCTTC
CSVGRALEQFF